This T cell receptor (beta chain) was observed in a study of blood T cells in healthy people across ages. With a J-beta primer mix and a sample-barcoded 5' primer, a second PCR ran about 6 to 11 cycles. Each of the cDNA molecules was tagged by a template-switch adaptor with 12 random nucleotides. The study obtained at least 2.5 million CDR3-containing paired-end reads from every sample. TCRdb called the 5' RACE reads again in MiXCR, with one record for every CDR3 protein. Here the sample spans some 850,000 distinct CDR3 sequences, 25% to 30% being singletons. The CDR3 totals 14 residues. Germline V CDR1 and CDR2: DFQATT, SNEGSKA (reference sequence). Trimming removed 5 bases at V and 0 bases at J, with 13 bases between. This clonotype was picked up a small number of times. The same data also went into a second study, on T cells of mothers and their children. That investigation notes: Three healthy Caucasian mothers, along with their six children, served as the donors.

The sequencing sample was made of blood. The sequence derives from a boy younger than 18 in good health. The rearrangement links TRBV20-1 to TRBJ1-2; D may be TRBD1 (6 bases). The CDR3 loop is CSAGRGTANYGYTF. In DNA, the CDR3 is TGCAGTGCTGGCAGGGGTACCGCTAACTATGGCTACACCTTC.